This paragraph reports one T cell receptor beta chain. The antigen is undetermined. This sample was included in a study of shared clonotypes between healthy human individuals. CD45RO-negative, CCR7-selected cells formed the naive CD8 fraction, which excluded terminally differentiated effector memory CD45RA+ cells. The protocol was immunoSEQ multiplex PCR, while the TCRdb copy is restricted to in-frame clones and leaves out a portion. Here the sample spans about 2 million clones, about 94% being singletons. Findings of the study overall: Clonotypes shared by all four sorted-subset donors had higher generation probabilities than non-shared clonotypes. Memory subsets generally showed smaller estimated richness than naive subsets did. The genetic and exposure-history diversity represented was limited by few donors.

The specimen was naive CD8+ T cells sorted from blood. The source of this sequence is a man younger than 35 in good health.

The CDR3: CASSPPALTGELFF. DNA of the CDR3: TGTGCCAGCTCACCACCGGCCCTCACCGGGGAGCTGTTTTTT. The rearrangement uses TRBV18 and TRBJ2-2; no reliable D call. Trimming cost V 0 bases and J 4 bases, with 6 bases left between them. The CDR3 loop spans 14 amino acids. Germline lookup yields CDR1 KGHSH and CDR2 LQKENI.